These 25 T cell receptor beta chains were all obtained from the same sample, sequenced in a study of identical twins. TCRdb analysed the 5' RACE reads with MiXCR anew, one entry per CDR3 protein. The sample includes nearly 650,000 distinct CDR3 sequences, 7% to 7.5% of them seen just once. These same records also appear under a second study, on yellow fever vaccine responses in identical twins.

What was sequenced was PBMCs. Receptors originate from a woman aged 18-29 years in good health.

In this sample, this clonotype turned up many times. V usage is TRBV3-1 and J usage is TRBJ1-2; D perhaps matches TRBD1 (5 bases). Germline CDR1 and CDR2: LGHDT and YNNKEL (reference sequence). V lost 4 bases to trimming and J lost 2 bases, with 14 bases between them. The CDR3 sequence is 15 residues long. The CDR3 nucleotides read TGTGCCAGCAGCCTCTCGGCCAGGGCCAACTATGGCTACACCTTC. Translated, it gives CASSLSARANYGYTF.

Many counts were recorded for this clonotype. J is TRBJ2-3 and V is TRBV20-1, with 15 bases lining up with TRBD2. Germline assignment: CDR1 DFQATT and CDR2 SNEGSKA (reference sequence). The CDR3 is 18 residues long. V lost 6 bases, J lost 0 bases, and 10 bases stayed unmatched. The CDR3 region is CSATGLAGGDSSTDTQYF. For the CDR3, the DNA is TGCAGTGCCACCGGACTAGCGGGAGGGGACAGTAGCACAGATACGCAGTATTTT.

The chain recombines TRBV6-1 with TRBJ2-1, with a tentative D call TRBD1 (5 bases). The CDR3 covers 14 residues. Germline CDR1 MNHNS, CDR2 SASEGT. V shed 7 bases and J shed 6 bases, with 16 bases lying between them. CDR3 DNA: TGTGCCAGCACTCAGGGCTGGGGAATCAATGAGCAGTTCTTC. Translating gives CASTQGWGINEQFF.

A few counts support this clonotype. The rearrangement joins TRBV5-1 to TRBJ2-4; perhaps TRBD1 as D (6 bases). Germline assignment: CDR1 SGHRS and CDR2 YFSETQ. This CDR3 comprises 15 residues. V lost 4 bases and J lost 2, with 13 bases in between. CDR3: CASSPRGSPKNIQYF. CDR3 DNA: TGCGCCAGCAGCCCGAGGGGGAGTCCCAAAAACATTCAGTACTTC.

The sample holds a few counts of this clonotype. The rearrangement joins TRBV3-1 to TRBJ1-6, with D maybe TRBD1 (5 bases). Germline V gene data show CDR1 as LGHDT and CDR2 as YNNKEL (reference sequence). The V end was cut by 8 bases, the J end by 6 bases, with 17 bases between. The CDR3 runs 15 residues. The CDR3 sequence is CASGPGQIANSPLHF. CDR3 DNA: TGTGCCAGCGGTCCGGGGCAGATCGCTAATTCACCCCTCCACTTT.

The chain has TRBV27 and TRBJ2-2; D remains unclear. This CDR3 comprises 14 residues. The germline gives CDR1 MNHEY, CDR2 SMNVEV (reference sequence). V dropped 3 bases and J dropped 6 bases, with 11 bases sitting between them. The CDR3 nucleotides read TGTGCCAGCAGTTTTGGGATTGACGCCGGGGAGCTGTTTTTT. It specifies CASSFGIDAGELFF.

This clonotype appeared a few times. The chain's CDR3 is CASSLARSAGELFF. The CDR3 DNA follows: TGTGCCAGCAGCTTAGCGAGGTCCGCCGGGGAGCTGTTTTTT. The V gene is TRBV11-1, the J gene TRBJ2-2; the D is unclear. Germline values: CDR1 SGHAT, CDR2 FQDESV (reference sequence). With 0 bases removed from V and 6 bases from J, the gap between germline ends came to 8 bases. This CDR3 is 14 amino acids long.

This chain connects TRBV3-1 to TRBJ1-1, with TRBD1 matching over 9 bases. The V gene's germline CDR1 is LGHDT and CDR2 YNNKEL (reference sequence). Unmatched junction bases numbered 7, after V lost 2 bases and J lost 9 bases. This CDR3 has 14 amino acids. CDR3 bases: TGTGCCAGCAGCCAACCCGGGACAGGGCAACAAGCTTTCTTT. Translated, it gives CASSQPGTGQQAFF.

This chain links TRBV12-3 or TRBV12-4 with TRBJ1-5, with D possibly TRBD1 on 6 matching bases. The CDR3 is made up of 15 amino acids. The V end lost 5 bases, the J end lost 3 bases, and 14 bases lay between the germline ends. CDR3 amino acids: CASSRGRGDNQPQHF. The CDR3 DNA sequence: TGTGCCAGCAGTAGGGGCAGGGGAGACAATCAGCCCCAGCATTTT.

Many counts were recorded for this clonotype. The chain combines TRBV20-1 with TRBJ2-7, with a tentative D call TRBD1 (5 bases). The germline CDR1 and CDR2 sequences are DFQATT and SNEGSKA (reference sequence). This CDR3 comprises 12 residues. Deletions cut 3 bases from V and 8 bases from J, with 14 bases between. The CDR3 here is CSASLWQGKQYV. In nucleotides, the CDR3 is TGCAGTGCTAGTTTATGGCAGGGCAAGCAGTACGTC.

This clonotype is a singleton in its sample. One junction end does not reproduce the germline sequence, and a read error may be involved. V is TRBV9 and J is TRBJ2-1; 9 bases line up with TRBD2. This CDR3 has 16 amino acids. Per the germline V gene, CDR1 is SGDLS and CDR2 is YYNGEE. The CDR3 is CASSTRGRASYNQQFF. As DNA, the CDR3 is TGTGCCAGCAGCACCCGCGGGAGGGCGTCCTACAATCAGCAGTTCTTC.

This chain joins TRBV6-1 and TRBJ2-7; 10 nucleotides match TRBD1. Losses at the gene ends were 8 bases for V and 5 bases for J; bases not matched to a gene: 9. Germline V gene data show CDR1 as MNHNS and CDR2 as SASEGT. The CDR3 totals 14 residues. The CDR3 coding sequence is TGTGCCAGCCAAAGGACAGGGGGGCGGGACGAGCAGTACTTC. It specifies CASQRTGGRDEQYF.

At least ten counts were recorded for this clonotype. For the CDR3, the DNA is TGTGCCAGCAGTCCCCGACGTGCTCTTAACTCACCCCTCCACTTT. It translates to CASSPRRALNSPLHF. The genes are TRBV6-1 and TRBJ1-6; no clear D gene. CDR1 is MNHNS and CDR2 is SASEGT in the germline V gene. The CDR3 covers 15 residues. The V gene lost 5 bases and the J gene lost 10 bases, with 18 bases spanning the gap.

At least ten counts were recorded for this clonotype. The genes are TRBV7-2 and TRBJ1-3; no definite D call. The CDR3 has 14 residues. Germline CDR1 is SGHTA and CDR2 is FQGNSA. The germline V and J ends were trimmed by 4 bases and 2 bases, with 9 bases remaining between them. The chain's CDR3 is CASSSQAAGNTIYF. In DNA form, the CDR3 reads TGTGCCAGCAGCTCGCAGGCTGCTGGAAACACCATATATTTT. The full variable domain, rest sourced from reference TRBV7-2 and TRBJ1-3, is GAGVSQSPSNKVTEKGKDVELRCDPISGHTALYWYRQSLGQGLEFLIYFQGNSAPDKSGLPSDRFSAERTGGSVSTLTIQRTQQEDSAVYLCASSSQAAGNTIYFGEGSWLTVV.

This clonotype came up a few times. This sequence joins TRBV12-3 or TRBV12-4 and TRBJ2-7; D remains ambiguous. V lost 5 bases, J lost 5 bases, and 25 bases lay in between. The CDR3 runs 17 residues. As DNA, the CDR3 is TGTGCCAGCAGTCCAACTCCAAGTTGGCCCCTTGCGGACGAGCAGTACGTC. Its translation: CASSPTPSWPLADEQYV.

CDR3 residues: CASSPPGRHTGELFF. The CDR3 bases are TGTGCCAGCAGTCCACCGGGACGGCACACCGGGGAGCTGTTTTTT. The J gene is TRBJ2-2, the V gene TRBV28, with D possibly being TRBD1 or TRBD2 (5 bases each). V lost 5 bases and J 3 bases, leaving 13 bases between the germline ends. Germline CDR1 is MDHEN and CDR2 is SYDVKM. The CDR3 contains 15 residues.

This clonotype was seen at least ten times. The rearrangement links TRBV10-3 to TRBJ2-7; a weak D match, TRBD2 (5 bases). CDR3 size: 12 residues. V shed 8 bases and J shed 4 bases, with 12 bases lying between them. Germline V CDR1 and CDR2: ENHRY, SYGVKD. The CDR3 reads CAIAGQDYEQYF. CDR3 DNA sequence: TGTGCCATCGCGGGCCAGGATTACGAGCAGTACTTC.

The sample holds many counts of this clonotype. The rearrangement joins TRBV2 to TRBJ2-5; tentative D call: TRBD1 (6 bases). This CDR3 has 17 amino acids. The V end was cut by 4 bases, the J end by 9 bases, with 27 bases between. Germline V CDR1 and CDR2: SNHLY, FYNNEI. As DNA, the CDR3 is TGTGCCAGCAGTGTGCCCCCCGCCGGGACACCGAGGGCGGCCCAGTACTTC. Its protein is CASSVPPAGTPRAAQYF.

This clonotype was observed at least ten times. CDR3 nucleotides: TGTGCCAGCAGTGACCGAACAGGGATCTATAATTCACCCCTCCACTTT. As protein: CASSDRTGIYNSPLHF. This chain joins TRBV25-1 and TRBJ1-6, with D perhaps TRBD1 (6 bases). V was shortened by 3 bases and J by 3 bases, with 12 bases between the two germline ends. Germline-derived CDR1 and CDR2 are MGHDK and SYGVNS. The CDR3 sequence is 16 residues long.

The sample holds many counts of this clonotype. V and J are TRBV28 and TRBJ2-1; 15 bases map to TRBD2. Germline CDR1 MDHEN, CDR2 SYDVKM. The CDR3 sequence is 19 residues long. V lost 2 bases, J lost 8 bases, and 13 bases stayed unmatched. The CDR3: CASSLVAGRTSGRAHEQFF. As DNA, the CDR3 is TGTGCCAGCAGTTTAGTGGCAGGGAGGACTAGCGGGAGGGCACATGAGCAGTTCTTC.

This clonotype came up many times. The rearrangement joins TRBV12-3 or TRBV12-4 to TRBJ1-5, with D unclear. This CDR3 is 15 amino acids long. V lost 5 bases to trimming and J lost 3 bases, with 14 bases between them. The CDR3 loop is CASSPLGGFNQPQHF. CDR3 coding DNA: TGTGCCAGCAGTCCCCTAGGTGGTTTCAATCAGCCCCAGCATTTT.

The rearrangement links TRBV19 to TRBJ2-7; D is ambiguous. The CDR3 covers 16 residues. CDR1 LNHDA and CDR2 SQIVND come from the germline V gene (reference sequence). V lost 6 bases and J 0 bases, leaving 18 bases between the germline ends. The CDR3 nucleotides are TGTGCCAGTAGGGAGAGGTCGGGCCTCAACTCCTACGAGCAGTACTTC. Translated: CASRERSGLNSYEQYF.

This clonotype was seen repeatedly, ten times or more. The J gene is TRBJ2-5, the V gene TRBV5-6, with D unresolved. Trimming shortened V by 8 bases and J by 2 bases, and 19 bases separated the two germline ends. Germline V gene data show CDR1 as SGHDT and CDR2 as YYEEEE. The CDR3 totals 15 residues. The CDR3 region is CASLSARWVQETQYF. The DNA of the CDR3 is TGTGCCAGTCTCAGCGCCAGATGGGTTCAAGAGACCCAGTACTTC.

At least ten counts were recorded for this clonotype. The rearrangement joins TRBV12-3 or TRBV12-4 to TRBJ2-3; unclear D gene. The germline V and J ends were trimmed by 4 bases and 1 base, with 15 bases remaining between them. CDR3 length equals 16 residues. CDR3 sequence reads: CASSSQDLLGTDTQYF. CDR3 nucleotides: TGTGCCAGCAGTTCTCAGGACCTGCTGGGCACAGATACGCAGTATTTT.

This clonotype showed up many times. This chain connects TRBV4-1 to TRBJ2-1; D is possibly TRBD2 (6 bases). Germline values: CDR1 MGHRA, CDR2 YSYEKL. The germline V and J ends were trimmed by 1 base and 16 bases, with 23 bases remaining between them. The CDR3 totals 15 residues. The CDR3 sequence is CASSQVLRPRDLSFF. CDR3 coding DNA: TGCGCCAGCAGCCAAGTGCTAAGACCCCGGGACTTGAGCTTCTTC.